The 10 T cell receptor beta chains given below trace back to one sample, sequenced in a study of human T cells and chemical hapten exposure. One entry per CDR3 protein results from TCRdb running MiXCR on the RACE reads. The sample carries tens of thousands of distinct CDR3 sequences, about 6.3% recorded once. Time point described: patch test 1, 2 weeks after DPC sensitization. The treatment: therapeutic diphenylcyclopropenone sensitization with weekly scalp DPC. Before extraction, the whole blood was not fractionated, and total RNA was taken from it. The material sequenced was whole blood, taken in connection with sensitization to the hapten diphenylcyclopropenone (DPC). The receptors here all came from a woman aged 25-40 years with alopecia areata. Some clones in this sample may be carry-over from other donors' samples.

This sequence joins TRBV2 and TRBJ1-5; possible D gene TRBD1, 5 bases. Germline V CDR1 and CDR2: SNHLY, FYNNEI. V was clipped by 5 bases and J by 4 bases, with 9 bases between them. This CDR3 is built from 13 residues. CDR3 sequence (DNA): TGTGCCAGCAGTCTTGACAGAAATCAGCCCCAGCATTTT. Its protein product is CASSLDRNQPQHF.

The rearrangement joins TRBV19 to TRBJ2-7, with TRBD1 as a possible D gene (6 bases). Germline CDR1 LNHDA, CDR2 SQIVND (reference sequence). V was clipped by 4 bases and J by 6 bases, with 19 bases between them. The CDR3 has 15 residues. CDR3 coding DNA: TGTGCCAGTAGTACAGGGGATCGTTCATCCAGCGAGCAGTACTTC. Translated: CASSTGDRSSSEQYF.

This clonotype was observed a handful of times. The chain joins TRBV18 to TRBJ2-7, with TRBD1 identical over 10 bases. The germline V gene encodes CDR1 KGHSH and CDR2 LQKENI. The CDR3 totals 15 residues. The J segment lost 2 bases and the V segment lost 1 base, leaving 2 bases of the junction unmatched. The CDR3 bases are TGTGCCAGCTCACCACTTGACAGGGGGCCCTACGAGCAGTACTTC. This gives the protein CASSPLDRGPYEQYF.

A few counts support this clonotype. V is TRBV6-6 and J is TRBJ1-2, with unresolved D. Trimming pared 1 base from V and 8 bases from J, leaving 2 bases between. The CDR3 spans 10 residues. From germline, CDR1 is MNHNY and CDR2 SVGAGI (reference sequence). The CDR3 is CASSYLGYTF. CDR3 bases: TGTGCCAGCAGTTACTTAGGCTACACCTTC.

This clonotype was seen more than once but under ten times. This chain connects TRBV28 to TRBJ1-3, with unresolved D. Germline V gene data show CDR1 as MDHEN and CDR2 as SYDVKM. The CDR3 is made up of 15 amino acids. Trimming shortened V by 6 bases and J by 2 bases, and 14 bases separated the two germline ends. The CDR3 is CASRVLSGAGNTIYF. The CDR3 coding sequence is TGTGCCAGCAGAGTCCTTAGTGGGGCTGGAAACACCATATATTTT.

This clonotype was observed many times. The chain has TRBV4-1 and TRBJ1-3; TRBD1 is a possible D gene (6 bases). V was shortened by 4 bases and J by 2 bases, with 12 bases between the two germline ends. The CDR3 contains 15 residues. Germline CDR1 reads MGHRA; CDR2 reads YSYEKL. The CDR3 region is CASSPTGITGNTIYF. DNA for the CDR3: TGCGCCAGCAGCCCCACAGGGATTACTGGAAACACCATATATTTT.

The rearrangement links TRBV28 to TRBJ2-7; perhaps TRBD2 as D (7 bases). The germline gives CDR1 MDHEN, CDR2 SYDVKM. The V end was cut by 6 bases, the J end by 7 bases, with 19 bases between. The length of the CDR3 is 14 residues. The CDR3 sequence is CASSSEGGADEQYF. CDR3 in DNA: TGTGCCAGCAGCTCTGAGGGGGGGGCCGATGAGCAGTACTTC. The full variable domain, completed using reference TRBV28 and TRBJ2-7, is DVKVTQSSRYLVKRTGEKVFLECVQDMDHENMFWYRQDPGLGLRLIYFSYDVKMKEKGDIPEGYSVSREKKERFSLILESASTNQTSMYLCASSSEGGADEQYFGPGTRLTVT.

This clonotype has ten or more counts. The genes are TRBV20-1 and TRBJ2-7; D is perhaps TRBD1 (5 bases). Germline CDR1 DFQATT, CDR2 SNEGSKA (reference sequence). CDR3 length equals 14 residues. Trimming stripped 0 bases from V and 6 bases from J, with 15 bases between. CDR3: CSARDSGRVSEQYF. As DNA, the CDR3 is TGCAGTGCTAGAGATTCAGGCAGGGTTAGCGAGCAGTACTTC.

In its sample, this clonotype was seen a few times. The CDR3 DNA follows: TGCAGTGCTAGCTCCGGGACAGGGGTCAATCAGCCCCAGCATTTT. Translated: CSASSGTGVNQPQHF. The chain is built from TRBV20-1 and TRBJ1-5, with 10 bases fitting TRBD1. Germline V lookup: CDR1 DFQATT, CDR2 SNEGSKA (reference sequence). V lost 3 bases and J lost 3; bases outside the gene matches: 5. The CDR3 is 15 amino acids.

This clonotype came up many times. The chain uses TRBV27 and TRBJ2-7; 8 nucleotides align to TRBD2. V lost 4 bases and J lost 0; bases outside the gene matches: 2. This CDR3 region has 14 residues. Germline V CDR1 and CDR2: MNHEY, SMNVEV (reference sequence). CDR3 region: CASSWGTSSYEQYF. Here the CDR3 DNA reads TGTGCCAGCAGTTGGGGGACTAGCTCCTACGAGCAGTACTTC.